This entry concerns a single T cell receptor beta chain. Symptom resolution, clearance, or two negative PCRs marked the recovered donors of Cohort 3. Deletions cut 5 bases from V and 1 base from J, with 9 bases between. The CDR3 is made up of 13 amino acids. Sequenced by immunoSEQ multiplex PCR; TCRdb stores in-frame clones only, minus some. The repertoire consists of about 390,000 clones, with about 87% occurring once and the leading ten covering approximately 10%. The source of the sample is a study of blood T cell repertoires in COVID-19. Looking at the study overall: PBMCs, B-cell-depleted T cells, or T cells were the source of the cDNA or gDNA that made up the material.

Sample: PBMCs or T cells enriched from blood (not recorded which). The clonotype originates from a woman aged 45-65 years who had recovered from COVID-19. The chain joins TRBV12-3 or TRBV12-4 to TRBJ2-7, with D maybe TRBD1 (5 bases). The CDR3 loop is CASSSRVSYEQYF. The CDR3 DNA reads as TGTGCCAGCAGTAGCAGGGTTTCCTACGAGCAGTACTTC.